The T cell receptor (beta chain) described here comes from a study of cytomegalovirus exposure and HLA in healthy donors listed by TCRdb under 2017. Background on the whole study: An earlier analysis of some 500 of the donors reported about 290 Gb of sequence data and around 110 million unique TCR beta sequences from 190 million or so T cells. All discovery cohort repertoires had been generated on a single sequencing platform. High-throughput TCR immunosequencing, statistical association of individual TCRs with disease status, and machine learning were combined to predict cytomegalovirus infection status. Of the roughly 410 genotyped donors, less than 90% were placed in the genetic ancestry cluster associated with self-reported Caucasian donors. An early release covering about 600 HLA-typed donors comprised 250 to 350 gigabases of sequencing data and around 80 million unique TCR sequences. Using immunosequencing, the study profiled T cell repertoires from around 670 subjects and related those repertoires to cytomegalovirus serostatus. Class I and class II HLA loci were covered by the typing at four-digit resolution. Alongside the repertoire data, information on donor age, sex, ethnicity and CMV serostatus was compiled. Rather than using new phenotypic data, the later analysis identified candidate immune exposures from TCR beta sequences and from how often those sequences occurred across donors. Roughly five DR-DQ haplotypes were handled as single units for association and clustering because linkage in the cohort was strong. In a later genetic analysis, genome-wide SNP genotypes for 398 of the 666 donors were used, and that subset was treated as a discovery cohort. In a later analysis, previously published TCR beta repertoires from 550 to 700 donors were re-analyzed and high-resolution HLA genotyping was added so that TCR occurrence patterns could be studied. The study was designed to test whether signatures of past pathogen exposure could be identified by cataloging public T cell receptors. On average, roughly 240,000 unique TCR beta nucleotide sequences were sequenced per donor among some 430 genotyped donors of the cohort, with 15% to 20% of those sequences being non-productive. Along with the roughly 670-subject first cohort, a separate validation cohort of over a hundred different subjects was used. Typing coverage varied by locus: roughly 629-630 donors for A, B, C, DRB1 and DQB1; more than 500 for DQA1; about 600 for DPA1; roughly 470 for DPB1. An earlier analysis of 587 of the donors used high-throughput TCR beta sequencing to judge whether each TCR beta V gene segment behaved as functional or pseudogenic. Results and caveats for the whole study, not just this receptor: A further reported finding was that TCR beta sequences accurately predicted the HLA-A and HLA-B alleles for most subjects in the first cohort. A later analysis found that most CMV-associated TCR beta chains appeared HLA-restricted, with HLA associations seemingly driven largely by CMV exposure. Linkage disequilibrium might explain the correlated functional status among segregating V segments, but an unknown experimental factor could not be excluded. A cluster of highly shared sequence variants was judged likely to represent a technical artifact of the sequencing pipeline. Specific HLA alleles were associated with 15,000 to 20,000 TCR beta sequences at a false discovery rate of 0.05 in a later analysis. The only immune exposure information available for the cohort was CMV serostatus. The study listed 164 TCR beta chains as associated with cytomegalovirus. A later analysis found that TCR association rates varied across HLA loci, with DRB1 alleles showing the most associated TCRs and HLA-C alleles the fewest. The authors suggested that the approach could potentially be generalized to other disease states and immunological phenotypes. Sequencing depth was assumed to be roughly uniform across donors in the presence/absence analyses, though that assumption may not hold. An earlier analysis of around 600 of the donors showed that most TCR beta V segments appeared in productive rearrangements either about 87% or about 30% of the time, which broadly matched IMGT annotations. In a later analysis, HLA-associated TCR beta chains were found to be more clonally expanded and to have lower generation probabilities than equally common non-associated chains. Some IMGT-functional V segments, including TRBV6-2 and TRBV6-3, could not be told apart with the 87-base-pair reads, so those segments were excluded. Because HLA typing was missing for some donors at each locus, association tests included only the typed subset. When HLA alleles, especially DR and DQ, strongly co-occurred, attributing TCR associations to individual alleles was difficult. The classifier was reported to diagnose cytomegalovirus status with high specificity and sensitivity in both the original cohort and the validation cohort. Several of the top co-occurrence clusters appeared to be linked to parvovirus B19, influenza, CMV and Epstein-Barr virus, according to a later analysis. This cohort had only TCR beta chains sequenced, and the lack of alpha or paired-chain data limited which features could be detected. Three of the identified cytomegalovirus-associated TCR beta chains were confirmed in vitro to be specific for cytomegalovirus antigens. Compared with the approximately 600-donor mean, donors in an Asian-associated ancestry cluster had fewer N-insertions in productive TCRs, according to a later genetic analysis. In a later genetic analysis, a missense DCLRE1C variant was associated with V-gene and J-gene trimming of TCR beta chains, and the association was replicated in an independent cohort. Most TCR sequences were seen in very few donors, while some public TCRs were found in many individuals. Because counts were too low, under 20 rarely observed V segments, including chromosome 9 orphons, were left out of the earlier analysis of a few hundred of the donors.

The CDR3 goes from the cysteine to the phenylalanine over 15 residues. Only the CDR3 DNA is retained, 45 bases long and in frame from the first base. V is reduced by 5 bases and J by 6 bases, leaving a spacing of 19 bases between them. To prepare the library, the immunoSEQ multiplex PCR assay was applied. For the multiplex PCR, a mixture combining 60 forward primers for TCR Vbeta segments and 13 reverse primers for TCR Jbeta segments was used. Amplification of the CDR3 region of rearranged TCR beta genes was performed with a multiplex PCR assay on genomic DNA. Amplified TCR beta libraries were sequenced as 87-base-pair reads on the Illumina HiSeq System. In the source study's methods: A later analysis tallied tens of millions of unique TCR beta chains across the 666 repertoires, and around 9.9 million of those chains were shared by two or more donors. Raw reads were error-corrected and collapsed into unique sequences by a nearest-neighbor algorithm in which closely related sequences were merged to remove PCR and sequencing errors. CDR3 sequences were aligned to IMGT reference sequences to assign V, D and J gene segments. For a sequence to be retained, at least a six-nucleotide match to both a V gene segment and a J gene segment was required. Rearrangements were classified as productive when the CDR3 lacked stop codons and remained in frame with V and J, and all other rearrangements were classified as non-productive. CDR3 was defined according to IMGT convention as the region running from the second conserved V-encoded cysteine to the conserved J-encoded phenylalanine. The earlier analysis of about 500 of the donors excluded sequences that lacked an unambiguous match to a single V gene segment. An earlier analysis of around 600 of the donors classified V segments as functional when productive rearrangements were above 56.7% and as segregating when the standard deviation between donors was above 5%. To diagnose cytomegalovirus status from the catalog of TCR beta chain sequences, a statistical classification framework was built. V and J gene assignment, in a later analysis, came from comparing TCR nucleotide sequences with IMGT/GENE-DB human TR gene sequences. Using the TCRdist pipeline, a later analysis assigned CDR3 sequences along with most-parsimonious VDJ recombination scenarios. In a later analysis, every TCR beta chain was defined by the combination of its CDR3 amino acid sequence and its V-gene family, and reads without a unique V-gene family were dropped. As a way to deal with suspected cross-contamination and a sequencing artifact, a later analysis dropped roughly 600 nucleotide sequences that were highly shared and had low generation probability. In a later analysis, a clonal expansion index for each public chain was calculated from normalized within-repertoire ranks of inferred template counts. In a later analysis, generation probabilities were computed using a VDJ recombination model fitted to out-of-frame rearrangements, and the results were checked against IGoR. A later analysis scored TCR-TCR, TCR-HLA and TCR-CMV co-occurrence with hypergeometric tests, applying a repertoire-size bias correction to TCR pairs. In a later analysis, false discovery rates were estimated by permuting HLA or CMV assignments 20 times. A later analysis grouped co-occurring TCRs with DBSCAN, adding TCRdist sequence similarity when clustering within HLA-allele-positive subsets. Co-occurrence clustering excluded repertoires with fewer than 30,000 or more than 120,000 public chains, plus five with anomalous nucleotide sharing. TCRdb stores this immuneACCESS table with in-frame sequences only. Part of the clones is absent; in the studies checked, under half of the shortfall reflects unresolved V genes, and no reason is known for the rest. V and J calls and clone size are given by that table; D and trimming were obtained from the DNA. The sample contains some 150,000 clones, around 85% of them found a single time. 2.9% of the sample comes from the top ten.

With respect to this clone: There is no known antigen for this receptor. Per-nucleotide qualities are absent, and no much larger clonotype sits a single base away.

The cohort comprised around 690 healthy bone marrow donors. Cohort members were all nominally healthy when sampled, although unrecorded immune exposures were likely present. The donor was CMV seronegative and belonged to the group of under 400 seronegative cohort members. Each donor provided a peripheral blood sample, and peripheral blood mononuclear cells were used for TCR beta sequencing. The Qiagen DNeasy Blood Extraction Kit was used to extract genomic DNA from the blood cell samples. The material sequenced was PBMCs. The V and J genes are TRBV23-1 and TRBJ1-1; the D gene is perhaps TRBD1, on 6 matching bases. TRBV23-1 is placed among ORFs of uncertain function. This TCR derives from a woman in her twenties or thirties in good health and CMV-seronegative. The CDR3 in this case is CASSGTDRRMSEAFF. The bases are TGCGCCAGCAGTGGGACCGACAGGAGAATGTCTGAAGCTTTCTTT.